The T cell receptor (beta chain) under discussion was sequenced for a study of vaccination effects on CD4 cells after COVID-19. Concerning this clone: Its specificity is not known.

Antigen-specific CD4+ T cell clonotypes were called by their expansion after viral peptide-pool culture in ViraFEST. Upon completion of about ten days in culture, CD4+ T cells were isolated. Each participant was administered two doses of either the BNT162b2 or the mRNA-1273 vaccine. Testing of the vaccine recipients showed negative nucleocapsid antibodies and no prior SARS-CoV-2 infection. V lost 1 base to trimming and J lost 2 bases; unmatched junction nucleotides: 1. The CDR3 is 14 amino acids. The germline gives CDR1 SNHLY, CDR2 FYNNEI. The protocol was immunoSEQ multiplex PCR, while the TCRdb copy is restricted to in-frame clones and leaves out a portion. The repertoire includes about 66,000 clones, roughly 80% of them detected once, and 0.8% to 1% sits in the top ten.

The source of this sequence is a human donor who received a COVID-19 vaccine. J is TRBJ1-2 and V is TRBV2, with 7 bases matching TRBD1. The starting material was CD4+ T cells from PBMCs cultured with HCoV-OC43 spike peptides, obtained after COVID-19 vaccination. Subset meaning: HCoV-OC43 spike overlapping peptide pool stimulation. The CDR3 reads CASSEGRGNYGYTF. The CDR3 DNA sequence: TGTGCCAGCAGTGAAGGCAGGGGGAACTATGGCTACACCTTC.